This T cell receptor beta chain was profiled in a study of shared clonotypes between healthy human individuals. This CDR3 comprises 17 residues. The V gene's germline CDR1 is SEHNR and CDR2 FQNEAQ (reference sequence). Trimming took 2 bases from V and 2 from J; bases not matched to a gene: 9. Sequencing used immunoSEQ multiplex PCR; TCRdb keeps in-frame clones, though not all of them. The sample contains under 600,000 clones, around 77% of which appear only once. Material: PBMCs. The clonotype comes from a woman in her thirties or forties in good health. Some clones in this sample may be carry-over from other donors' samples. This chain connects TRBV7-9 to TRBJ2-5, with 9 bases that match TRBD2. This CDR3 is CASSLHWPSGNQETQYF. CDR3 in DNA: TGTGCCAGCAGCTTACACTGGCCTAGCGGGAATCAAGAGACCCAGTACTTC.